This is a list of T cell receptor beta chains from one sample in a study of patients and donors after allogeneic stem cell transplantation. One entry per CDR3 protein results from TCRdb running MiXCR on the RT-PCR reads. The sample yields around 200,000 distinct CDR3 sequences, about 37% seen once. The specimen was blood, either unsorted or a sorted T cell fraction (not recorded which). These receptors were taken from a human donor who was either an allogeneic HSCT recipient or a stem cell or donor lymphocyte infusion donor (not recorded which). It is not recorded whose cells these are; they may come from a transplant donor. The CDR3 runs from the conserved cysteine through the conserved F or W. Fields, in order: CDR3 DNA, CDR3 protein, J gene, CDR3 length, clone size, V gene, D gene. D genes are given only for firm matches. Size is omitted from some rows. Given values are once, few, many or a class for expanded clones.

TGTGCCACCAGTGATCGGAGACAGGGGCATGAGACCCAGTACTTC,CATSDRRQGHETQYF,TRBJ2-5,15,.,TRBV24-1,TRBD1
TGTGCCAGCAGTGAAGCGCTCAAGACCGGGGAGCTGTTTTTT,CASSEALKTGELFF,TRBJ2-2,14,.,TRBV2,.
TGTGCCATCAGTCCCGTGGACAGGGTAGGTCACGAGCAGTACTTC,CAISPVDRVGHEQYF,TRBJ2-7,15,.,TRBV10-3,TRBD1
TGTGCCAGCAGCCCACTATCCTCTAGCACAGATACGCAGTATTTT,CASSPLSSSTDTQYF,TRBJ2-3,15,.,TRBV7-3,.
TGTGCCAGCAGCAGCCGACTGCGCGGGGGGTCGGAGACCCAGTACTTC,CASSSRLRGGSETQYF,TRBJ2-5,16,.,TRBV27,TRBD2
TGTGCCATCAGTGAGTCTAGGCGAGGGTACGAGCAGTACTTC,CAISESRRGYEQYF,TRBJ2-7,14,.,TRBV10-3,.
TGTGCCAGCAGTTTATTTGCTGGGGCCAACGTCCTGACTTTC,CASSLFAGANVLTF,TRBJ2-6,14,.,TRBV28,.
TGCAGTGCTGGGGCCCTGCAACAACCCTACAATGAGCAGTTCTTC,CSAGALQQPYNEQFF,TRBJ2-1,15,.,TRBV20-1,.
TGCAGCGTTGAAGACAGGGGGCTGGCCGGGGAGCTGTTTTTT,CSVEDRGLAGELFF,TRBJ2-2,14,.,TRBV29-1,TRBD1
TGTGCCAGCAGCTTAAGGCCGGGGGGTACTAGCAATCAGCCCCAGCATTTT,CASSLRPGGTSNQPQHF,TRBJ1-5,17,few,TRBV7-6,.
TGCAGCGTTGACTTCCAATACGGGGATTACGGCTACACCTTC,CSVDFQYGDYGYTF,TRBJ1-2,14,.,TRBV29-1,.
TGTGCCAGCAGGACCATGGGACAGGGCGTATCACCCCTCCACTTT,CASRTMGQGVSPLHF,TRBJ1-6,15,few,TRBV27,TRBD1
TGTGCCAGCAGTTATCGGGGTAGAGACTACAATGAGCAGTTCTTC,CASSYRGRDYNEQFF,TRBJ2-1,15,few,TRBV6-5,.
TGTGCCAGCAGTTTCGGGGACAGGGGGTCAGCTGAGCAGTTCTTC,CASSFGDRGSAEQFF,TRBJ2-1,15,.,TRBV12-3/TRBV12-4,TRBD1
TGCGCCAGCAGCTTGCGTACAGGGGAACGGGAGCTGTTTTTT,CASSLRTGERELFF,TRBJ2-2,14,.,TRBV5-1,TRBD1
TGCAGTGCTAGAGATCTCGGGGGGCTGACACCCCTCCACTTT,CSARDLGGLTPLHF,TRBJ1-6,14,few,TRBV20-1,.
TGTGCCAGCAGCTTATCTGGACAAATCCAAGAGACCCAGTACTTC,CASSLSGQIQETQYF,TRBJ2-5,15,.,TRBV7-3,.
TGTGCCAGCAGTTTCCCCCCTCTCCCTGACCCAGCGGGGGGACAAAAAAACATTCAGTACTTC,CASSFPPLPDPAGGQKNIQYF,TRBJ2-4,21,.,TRBV28,TRBD2
TGCGCCAGCAGCTTGGATACGGCGATTCTGTACTTC,CASSLDTAILYF,TRBJ2-4,12,few,TRBV5-1,.
TGTGCCAGCAGCTTAGGGAGCTATAACACTGAAGCTTTCTTT,CASSLGSYNTEAFF,TRBJ1-1,14,.,TRBV7-2,.
TGCAGTGCTACCGGGACTAGCCTCAATGAGCAGTTCTTC,CSATGTSLNEQFF,TRBJ2-1,13,.,TRBV20-1,TRBD2
TGCGCCAGCAGCTTGGAATCGGATGTGGAAATGAACACTGAAGCTTTCTTT,CASSLESDVEMNTEAFF,TRBJ1-1,17,.,TRBV5-1,.
TGTGCCAGCAGCGTACAATGGTCTGGAAACACCATATATTTT,CASSVQWSGNTIYF,TRBJ1-3,14,many,TRBV9,.
TGCAGTGCTGCCGACCGGGACAGAGTTTTAGGCACTGAAGCTTTCTTT,CSAADRDRVLGTEAFF,TRBJ1-1,16,.,TRBV20-1,TRBD1
TGTGCCAGCAGCCAAGCCCCGAACACTGAAGCTTTCTTT,CASSQAPNTEAFF,TRBJ1-1,13,few,TRBV4-2,.
TGCAGCGTTGAAGTGGCTAGCGGGGGCACAGATACGCAGTATTTT,CSVEVASGGTDTQYF,TRBJ2-3,15,.,TRBV29-1,TRBD2
TGTGCCAGCAGCCCGACGGCCAGAGGGGGGGGTAATTCACCCCTCCACTTT,CASSPTARGGGNSPLHF,TRBJ1-6,17,.,TRBV6-5,.
TGTGCCAGCAGCCAAGATTGGCCGGAGACCCAGTACTTC,CASSQDWPETQYF,TRBJ2-5,13,.,TRBV3-1,.
TGTGCCAGCAGCTTCGGGGTGGGAACAAATTCACCCCTCCACTTT,CASSFGVGTNSPLHF,TRBJ1-6,15,once,TRBV7-9,.
TGTGCCAGCAGTTTTGTGGTGACTGAAGCTTTCTTT,CASSFVVTEAFF,TRBJ1-1,12,.,TRBV12-3/TRBV12-4,.
TGCAGCGTTGAGGGGGATAGGGGCACTGAAGCTTTCTTT,CSVEGDRGTEAFF,TRBJ1-1,13,.,TRBV29-1,.
TGTGCCAGCAGCTTAGATCTGGCAGGGACCCGAGGCTACACCTTC,CASSLDLAGTRGYTF,TRBJ1-2,15,few,TRBV7-2,.
TGTGCCTGGAGTGGGGGCTATGGCTACACCTTC,CAWSGGYGYTF,TRBJ1-2,11,.,TRBV30,.
TGTGCCATCAGTGGCCCGGGACAGGGCAAATCCTACGAGCAGTACTTC,CAISGPGQGKSYEQYF,TRBJ2-7,16,.,TRBV10-3,TRBD1
TGTGCCAGCAGCTTGGTGGCAGGACCCGAAAAACTGTTTTTT,CASSLVAGPEKLFF,TRBJ1-4,14,.,TRBV7-9,.
TGTGCCAGCAGTACCTCGGGTCGCCCTGGGGGCGAGCAGTACTTC,CASSTSGRPGGEQYF,TRBJ2-7,15,.,TRBV6-6,.
TGTGCCAGCAGCTCTTTTCACCGGGAGTATAACTATGGCTACACCTTC,CASSSFHREYNYGYTF,TRBJ1-2,16,.,TRBV11-2,.
TGTGCCAGCAGTTTCCGACAGGGGGGCAACACCATATATTTT,CASSFRQGGNTIYF,TRBJ1-3,14,.,TRBV12-3/TRBV12-4,TRBD1
TGTGCCAGCAGTGGGAACAGGGGCCAGCCCCAGCATTTT,CASSGNRGQPQHF,TRBJ1-5,13,few,TRBV6-5,TRBD1
TGTGCCAGCAGGAATTTAGCGGGGGGGAGCCCAGATACGCAGTATTTT,CASRNLAGGSPDTQYF,TRBJ2-3,16,.,TRBV12-3/TRBV12-4,TRBD2
TGCGCCAGCAGCCACGCGAACAGGGAAAATACGCAGTATTTT,CASSHANRENTQYF,TRBJ2-3,14,.,TRBV4-1,.
TGCGCCAGCAGCGACAGGGAGTCTGGTGAAAAACTGTTTTTT,CASSDRESGEKLFF,TRBJ1-4,14,.,TRBV4-1,TRBD1
TGCGCCAGCAGCTTGGATTGGACAGCGAACACTGAAGCTTTCTTT,CASSLDWTANTEAFF,TRBJ1-1,15,few,TRBV5-1,.